This T cell receptor (beta chain) was recovered during a study of blood T cell repertoires in COVID-19. For the study at large: T cells, B-cell-depleted T cells, or PBMCs supplied cDNA or gDNA.

In the original processing: Researchers report that nucleated cell counts were estimated from reference gene primer amplification. The method was immunoSEQ multiplex PCR; TCRdb's version includes in-frame clones alone and lacks a portion of them. The V and J calls and clone size are taken from that table; D and trimming were inferred from the DNA. The sample carries 200,000 or so clones, around four fifths recorded once. The germline V gene encodes CDR1 SGHDT and CDR2 YYEEEE. The CDR3 is made up of 13 amino acids. The germline V and J ends were trimmed by 0 bases and 8 bases, with 6 bases remaining between them.

This sequence joins TRBV5-6 and TRBJ1-6; D gene unclear. The sample was peripheral blood. This receptor was taken from a woman over 75 with COVID-19, enrolled during active disease. The CDR3: CASSLAGDSPLHF. The CDR3 DNA reads TGTGCCAGCAGCTTGGCCGGGGATTCACCCCTCCACTTT.